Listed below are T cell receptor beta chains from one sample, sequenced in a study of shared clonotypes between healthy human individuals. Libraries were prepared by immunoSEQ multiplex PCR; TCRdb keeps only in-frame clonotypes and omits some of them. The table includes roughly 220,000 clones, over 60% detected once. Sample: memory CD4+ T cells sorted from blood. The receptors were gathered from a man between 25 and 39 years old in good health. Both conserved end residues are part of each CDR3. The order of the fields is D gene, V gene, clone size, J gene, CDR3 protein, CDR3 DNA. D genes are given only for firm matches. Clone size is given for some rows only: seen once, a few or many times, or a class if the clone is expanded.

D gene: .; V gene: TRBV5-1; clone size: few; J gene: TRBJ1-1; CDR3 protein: CASSLEGRGDTEAFF; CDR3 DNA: TGCGCCAGCAGCTTGGAGGGGCGCGGGGATACTGAAGCTTTCTTT
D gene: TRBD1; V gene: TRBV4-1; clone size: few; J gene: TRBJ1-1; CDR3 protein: CASSQGPARGPTEAFF; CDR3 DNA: TGCGCCAGCAGCCAAGGGCCGGCGAGGGGGCCCACTGAAGCTTTCTTT
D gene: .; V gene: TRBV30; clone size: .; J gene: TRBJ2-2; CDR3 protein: CARTDRGSSTGELFF; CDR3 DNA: TGTGCCCGTACTGACCGGGGCTCCTCCACCGGGGAGCTGTTTTTT
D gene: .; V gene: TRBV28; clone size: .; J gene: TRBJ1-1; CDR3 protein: CASSLIGISRTEAFF; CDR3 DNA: TGTGCCAGCAGTTTAATTGGCATAAGTAGGACTGAAGCTTTCTTT
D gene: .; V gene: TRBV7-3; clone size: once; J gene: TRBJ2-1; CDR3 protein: CASSLRRAGEQFF; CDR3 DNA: TGTGCCAGCAGCTTAAGGCGCGCAGGTGAGCAGTTCTTC
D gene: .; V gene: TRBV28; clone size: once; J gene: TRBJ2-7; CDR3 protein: CASSFPGVSGRNEQYF; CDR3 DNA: TGTGCCAGCAGTTTCCCCGGGGTGAGTGGGAGGAACGAGCAGTACTTC
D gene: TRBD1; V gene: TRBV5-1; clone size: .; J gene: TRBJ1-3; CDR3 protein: CASSLMDRASGNTIYF; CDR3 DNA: TGCGCCAGCAGCTTAATGGACAGGGCTTCTGGAAACACCATATATTTT
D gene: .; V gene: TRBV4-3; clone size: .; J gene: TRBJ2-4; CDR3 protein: CASSQAGGKNIQYF; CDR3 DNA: TGCGCCAGCAGCCAGGCCGGAGGCAAAAACATTCAGTACTTC
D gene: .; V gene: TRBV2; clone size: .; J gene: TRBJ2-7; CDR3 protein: CASSDSDTYEQYF; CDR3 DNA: TGTGCCAGCAGTGATTCCGACACCTACGAGCAGTACTTC
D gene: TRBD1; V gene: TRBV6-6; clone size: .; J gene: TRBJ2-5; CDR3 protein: CASRPPTGVLETQYF; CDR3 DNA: TGTGCCAGCAGACCCCCCACAGGGGTATTAGAGACCCAGTACTTC
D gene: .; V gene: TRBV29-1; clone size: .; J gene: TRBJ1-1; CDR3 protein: CSADRNSDTEAFF; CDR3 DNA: TGCAGCGCCGACAGGAATTCGGACACTGAAGCTTTCTTT
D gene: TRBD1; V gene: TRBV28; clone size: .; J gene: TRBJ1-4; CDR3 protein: CASSTIFGQGGGPLNEKLFF; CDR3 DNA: TGTGCCAGCAGTACCATTTTCGGACAGGGAGGAGGCCCCCTTAATGAAAAACTGTTTTTT
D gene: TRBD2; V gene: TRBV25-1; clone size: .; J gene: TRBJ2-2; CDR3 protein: CASKRAGGRDTGELFF; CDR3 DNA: TGTGCCAGCAAACGAGCGGGAGGGCGGGACACCGGGGAGCTGTTTTTT
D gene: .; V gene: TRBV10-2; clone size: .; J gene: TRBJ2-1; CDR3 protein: CASRGRDEQFF; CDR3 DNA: TGCGCCAGCAGGGGAAGGGATGAGCAGTTCTTC
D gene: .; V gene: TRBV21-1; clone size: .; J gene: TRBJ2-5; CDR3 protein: CASSRTGCLGETQYF; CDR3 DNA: TGTGCCAGCAGCAGGACAGGGTGTTTGGGAGAGACCCAGTACTTC
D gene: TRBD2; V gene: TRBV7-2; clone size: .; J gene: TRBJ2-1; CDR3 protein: CASSLVWAGGGNEQFF; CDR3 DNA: TGTGCCAGCAGCTTAGTGTGGGCAGGCGGGGGCAATGAGCAGTTCTTC
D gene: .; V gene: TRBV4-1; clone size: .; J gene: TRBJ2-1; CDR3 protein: CASRVTSSYNEQFF; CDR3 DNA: TGCGCCAGCAGGGTGACTAGCTCCTACAATGAGCAGTTCTTC
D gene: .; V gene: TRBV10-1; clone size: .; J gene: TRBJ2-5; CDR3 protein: CASSDTTETQYF; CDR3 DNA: TGCGCCAGCAGTGATACGACGGAGACCCAGTACTTC
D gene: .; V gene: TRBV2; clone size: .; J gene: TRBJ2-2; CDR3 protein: CASSTLGVATGELFF; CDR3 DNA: TGTGCCAGCAGTACCCTGGGCGTAGCCACCGGGGAGCTGTTTTTT
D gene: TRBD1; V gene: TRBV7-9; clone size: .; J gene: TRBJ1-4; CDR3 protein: CASSVWDSTNEKLFF; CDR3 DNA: TGTGCCAGCAGCGTATGGGACAGCACTAATGAAAAACTGTTTTTT
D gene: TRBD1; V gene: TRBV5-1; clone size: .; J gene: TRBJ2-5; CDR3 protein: CASSLNRGSQETQYF; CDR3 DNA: TGCGCCAGCAGCTTGAACAGGGGCAGCCAAGAGACCCAGTACTTC
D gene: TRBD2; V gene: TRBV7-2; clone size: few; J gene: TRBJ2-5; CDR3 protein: CASSFTGTNYF; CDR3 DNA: TGTGCCAGCAGCTTTACCGGGACTAATTACTTC